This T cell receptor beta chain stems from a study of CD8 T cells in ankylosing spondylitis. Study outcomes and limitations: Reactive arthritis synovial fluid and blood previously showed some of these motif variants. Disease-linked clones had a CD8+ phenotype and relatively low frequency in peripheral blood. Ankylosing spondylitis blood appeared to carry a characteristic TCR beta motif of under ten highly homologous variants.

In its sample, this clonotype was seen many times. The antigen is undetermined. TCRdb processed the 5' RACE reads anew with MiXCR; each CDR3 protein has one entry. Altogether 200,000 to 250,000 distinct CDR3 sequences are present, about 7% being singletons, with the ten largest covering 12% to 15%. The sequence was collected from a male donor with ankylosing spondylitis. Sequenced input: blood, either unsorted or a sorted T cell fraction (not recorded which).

CDR3 sequence (DNA): TGTGCCAGCAGCTTGGTACAGGGGATCGACGAGCAGTACTTC. This gives the protein CASSLVQGIDEQYF. This chain uses TRBV7-9 with TRBJ2-7; 7 bases agree with TRBD1. The CDR3 has 14 amino acids. V was pared by 3 bases and J by 5 bases, with 7 bases of the junction left unmatched. Germline CDR1 reads SEHNR; CDR2 reads FQNEAQ (reference sequence).